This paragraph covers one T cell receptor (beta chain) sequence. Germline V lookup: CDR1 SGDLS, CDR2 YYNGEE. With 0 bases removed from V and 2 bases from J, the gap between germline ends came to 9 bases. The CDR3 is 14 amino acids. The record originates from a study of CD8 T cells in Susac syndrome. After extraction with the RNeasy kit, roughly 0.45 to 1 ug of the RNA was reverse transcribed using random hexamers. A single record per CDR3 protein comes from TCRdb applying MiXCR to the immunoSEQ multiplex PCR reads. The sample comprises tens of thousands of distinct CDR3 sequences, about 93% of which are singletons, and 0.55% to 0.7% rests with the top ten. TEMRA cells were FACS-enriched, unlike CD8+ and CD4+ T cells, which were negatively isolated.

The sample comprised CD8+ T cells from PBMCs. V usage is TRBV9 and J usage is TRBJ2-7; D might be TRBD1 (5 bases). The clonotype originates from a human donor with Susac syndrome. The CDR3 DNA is TGTGCCAGCAGCGTAGGGGCAGGGACCTACGAGCAGTACTTC. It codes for CASSVGAGTYEQYF.